This TCR beta chain was observed in a study of molecular identifiers for immune sequencing clone quantification. Via MiXCR, TCRdb re-called the PCR reads, giving one row per CDR3 protein. The sample consists of approximately 100,000 distinct CDR3 sequences, around 33% of them appearing once. The CDR3 consists of 18 residues. CDR1 is SGDLS, CDR2 YYNGEE, per germline. With respect to this clonotype: A much larger clone sits a single nucleotide away, making a read error possible.

V and J are TRBV9 and TRBJ2-3; 8 bases align to TRBD2. Material for sequencing was naive CD8+ T cells from blood, with Jurkat cell RNA spiked in. Stated subset: FACS-sorted CD8+CD4-CCR7+CD45RA+ naive T cells. This TCR derives from a human donor in good health. Some libraries in this study had Jurkat cell RNA spiked in. The CDR3 nucleotides read TGTGCCAGCAGCGGAAATACAAGGACTAGCAGCCGCACAGATTCGCAGTATTTT. Translation: CASSGNTRTSSRTDSQYF.